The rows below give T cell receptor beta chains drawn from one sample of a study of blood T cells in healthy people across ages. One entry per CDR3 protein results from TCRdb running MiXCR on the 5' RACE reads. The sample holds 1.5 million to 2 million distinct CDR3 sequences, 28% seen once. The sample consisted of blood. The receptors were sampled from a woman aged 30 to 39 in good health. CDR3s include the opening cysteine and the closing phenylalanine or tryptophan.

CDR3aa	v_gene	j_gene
CSARQGIAKNIQYF	TRBV20-1	TRBJ2-4
CASSPRLAEVNEQYF	TRBV5-5	TRBJ2-5
CSARDPSGDSYNEQFF	TRBV20-1	TRBJ2-1
CASSQVGTPYEQYF	TRBV4-2	TRBJ2-7
CASSQPGLAGSYEQYF	TRBV3-1	TRBJ2-7
CASSHSLYRGRGEKLFF	TRBV14	TRBJ1-4
CASSPRYETNEKLFF	TRBV7-9	TRBJ1-4
CSAEVALSGQYF	TRBV20-1	TRBJ2-7
CASSLRQGVSGANVLTF	TRBV12-3/TRBV12-4	TRBJ2-6
CASSLQGLAEYEQYF	TRBV7-2	TRBJ2-7
CASSLTAPPSLGEQYF	TRBV28	TRBJ2-7
CASSHRGRGLSYNEQFF	TRBV14	TRBJ2-1
CASSRSQTGEKLFF	TRBV7-2	TRBJ1-4
CASRSWDSREAYF	TRBV12-5	TRBJ2-5
CASSGTSGIPQETQYF	TRBV21-1	TRBJ2-5
CASSSPGTSGTPREQYF	TRBV7-2	TRBJ2-7
CASSPRASGRKDTQYF	TRBV25-1	TRBJ2-3
CASSSDRASGRSSTYEQYF	TRBV28	TRBJ2-7
CASNGDVLAGGRGDTQYF	TRBV6-5	TRBJ2-3
CASSYEFGYTF	TRBV6-2/TRBV6-3	TRBJ1-2
CASSPNLGGTQYF	TRBV28	TRBJ2-5
CASSPGTVGSGELFF	TRBV5-1	TRBJ2-2
CASSQALGGNTEAFF	TRBV4-3	TRBJ1-1
CASSLGSLPSYNEQFF	TRBV5-4	TRBJ2-1
CASSYTLRTESNQPQHF	TRBV6-6	TRBJ1-5
CASSAQPGGSNEQYF	TRBV9	TRBJ2-7
CASSYRDRGIRDYGYTF	TRBV14	TRBJ1-2
CSLSPSGSWGYEQFF	TRBV20-1	TRBJ2-1
CATSNAVNQPQHF	TRBV15	TRBJ1-5
CSVEGDRGGGYTF	TRBV29-1	TRBJ1-2
CASSPGQGYTGELFF	TRBV7-9	TRBJ2-2